In this sample, the clone carrying this T cell receptor (beta chain) turned up once. What it binds is not known. Produced via immunoSEQ multiplex PCR; TCRdb's table is partial and in-frame only. This sample has roughly 150,000 clones, with 80% to 90% found just once. The data originate from a study of T cell responses to AZD1222 COVID-19 vaccine. Findings of the study overall: Spike-specific TCR breadth and depth rose after two AZD1222 doses. CD4 TCRs linked to vaccination spanned spike, dominating at 160-218 and 743-854.

Samples with a second dose at about 4 or about 12 weeks were pooled together. Trimming pared 1 base from V and 4 bases from J, leaving 10 bases between. Germline assignment: CDR1 LGHDT and CDR2 YNNKEL (reference sequence). The CDR3 has 14 amino acids. This TCR was sampled from an adult who received the AZD1222 COVID-19 vaccine. Sequences were derived from peripheral blood, sampled 28 days after the second AZD1222 dose. V is TRBV3-1 (or the pseudogene TRBV3-2) and J is TRBJ1-1; D may be TRBD1 (5 bases). The CDR3 sequence: CASSQAGQGTEAFF. Here the CDR3 DNA reads TGTGCCAGCAGCCAAGCCGGGCAGGGCACTGAAGCTTTCTTT.